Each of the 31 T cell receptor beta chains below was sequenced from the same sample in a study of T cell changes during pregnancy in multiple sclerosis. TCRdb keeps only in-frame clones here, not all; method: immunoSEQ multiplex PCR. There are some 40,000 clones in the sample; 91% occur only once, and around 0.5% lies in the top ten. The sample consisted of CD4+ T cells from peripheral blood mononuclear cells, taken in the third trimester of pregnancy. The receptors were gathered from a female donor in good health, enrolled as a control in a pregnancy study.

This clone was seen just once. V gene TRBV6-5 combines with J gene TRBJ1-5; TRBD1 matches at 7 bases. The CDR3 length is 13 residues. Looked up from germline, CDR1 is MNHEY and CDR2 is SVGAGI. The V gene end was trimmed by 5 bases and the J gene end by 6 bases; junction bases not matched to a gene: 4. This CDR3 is CASSKTGFQPQHF. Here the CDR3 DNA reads TGTGCCAGCAGTAAGACAGGGTTTCAGCCCCAGCATTTT.

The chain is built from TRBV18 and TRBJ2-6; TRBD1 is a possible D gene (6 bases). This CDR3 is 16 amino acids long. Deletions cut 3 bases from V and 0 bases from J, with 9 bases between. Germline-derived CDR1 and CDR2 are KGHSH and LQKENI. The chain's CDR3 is CASSPTGASGANVLTF. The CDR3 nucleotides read TGTGCCAGCTCACCGACAGGTGCCTCTGGGGCCAACGTCCTGACTTTC.

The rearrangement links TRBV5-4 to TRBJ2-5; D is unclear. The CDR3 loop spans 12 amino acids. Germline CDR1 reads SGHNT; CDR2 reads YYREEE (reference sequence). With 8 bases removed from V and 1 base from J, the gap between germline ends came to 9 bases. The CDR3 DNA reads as TGTGCCAGTACAAACACCCAAGAGACCCAGTACTTC. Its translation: CASTNTQETQYF.

CDR3 in amino acids: CASAPDTSPSLSQHF. Here the CDR3 DNA reads TGTGCCAGCGCGCCTGACACGTCCCCATCTTTGTCCCAGCATTTT. The chain employs TRBV6-1 and TRBJ1-5; D is undetermined. The V and J ends lost 8 bases and 11 bases respectively, with 25 bases between them. Germline lookup yields CDR1 MNHNS and CDR2 SASEGT. The CDR3 length is 15 residues.

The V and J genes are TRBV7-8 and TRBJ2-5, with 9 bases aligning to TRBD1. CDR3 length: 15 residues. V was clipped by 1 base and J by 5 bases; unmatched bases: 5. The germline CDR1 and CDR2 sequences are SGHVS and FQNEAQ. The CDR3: CASSLGTGVRETQYF. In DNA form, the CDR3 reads TGTGCCAGCAGCTTAGGGACAGGGGTTCGGGAGACCCAGTACTTC.

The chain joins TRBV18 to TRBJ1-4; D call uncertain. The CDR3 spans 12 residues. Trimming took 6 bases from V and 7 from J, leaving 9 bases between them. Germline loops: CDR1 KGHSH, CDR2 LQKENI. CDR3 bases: TGTGCCAGCTCGCATAGTACTGAAAAACTGTTTTTT. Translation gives CASSHSTEKLFF.

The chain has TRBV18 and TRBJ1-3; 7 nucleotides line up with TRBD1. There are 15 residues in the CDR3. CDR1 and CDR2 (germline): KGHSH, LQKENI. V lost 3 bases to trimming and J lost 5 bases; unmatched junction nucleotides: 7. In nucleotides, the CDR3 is TGTGCCAGCTCACCGCCGGGACAGAGTAGAAACACCATATATTTT. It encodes CASSPPGQSRNTIYF.

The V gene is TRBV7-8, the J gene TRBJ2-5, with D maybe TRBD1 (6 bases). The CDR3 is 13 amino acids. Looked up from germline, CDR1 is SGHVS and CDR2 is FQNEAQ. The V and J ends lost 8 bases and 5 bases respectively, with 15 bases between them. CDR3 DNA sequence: TGTGCCAGCGGGGGCGGTATGTGGGAGACCCAGTACTTC. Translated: CASGGGMWETQYF.

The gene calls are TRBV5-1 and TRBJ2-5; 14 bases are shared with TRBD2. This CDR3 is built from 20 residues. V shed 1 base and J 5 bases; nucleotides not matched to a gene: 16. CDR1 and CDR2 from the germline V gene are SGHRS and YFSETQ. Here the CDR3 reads CASSLPRLAGGQLGRETQYF. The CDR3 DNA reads TGCGCCAGCAGCTTGCCGAGACTAGCGGGGGGGCAGTTAGGACGGGAGACCCAGTACTTC. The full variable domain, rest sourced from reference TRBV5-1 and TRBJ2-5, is KAGVTQTPRYLIKTRGQQVTLSCSPISGHRSVSWYQQTPGQGLQFLFEYFSETQRNKGNFPGRFSGRQFSNSRSEMNVSTLELGDSALYLCASSLPRLAGGQLGRETQYFGPGTRLLVL.

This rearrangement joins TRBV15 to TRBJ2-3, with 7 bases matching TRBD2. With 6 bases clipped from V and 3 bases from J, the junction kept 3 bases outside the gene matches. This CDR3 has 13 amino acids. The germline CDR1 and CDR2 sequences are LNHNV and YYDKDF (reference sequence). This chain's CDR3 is CATRGSGTDTQYF. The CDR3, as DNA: TGTGCCACCAGGGGTAGCGGGACAGATACGCAGTATTTT.

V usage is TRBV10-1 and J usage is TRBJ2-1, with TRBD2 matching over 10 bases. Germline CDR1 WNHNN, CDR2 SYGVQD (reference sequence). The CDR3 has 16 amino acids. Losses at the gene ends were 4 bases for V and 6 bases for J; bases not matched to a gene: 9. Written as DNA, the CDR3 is TGCGCCAGCAGTGCCGGAAGCGGGGGGGCCCTCAATGAGCAGTTCTTC. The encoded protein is CASSAGSGGALNEQFF.

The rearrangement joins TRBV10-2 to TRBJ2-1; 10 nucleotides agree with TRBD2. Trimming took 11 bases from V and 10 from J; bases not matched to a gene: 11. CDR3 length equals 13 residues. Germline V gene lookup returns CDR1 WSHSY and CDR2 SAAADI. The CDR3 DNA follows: TGCGCCCTGTCGTCTAGCGGGGGTGACGAGCAGTTCTTC. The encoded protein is CALSSSGGDEQFF.

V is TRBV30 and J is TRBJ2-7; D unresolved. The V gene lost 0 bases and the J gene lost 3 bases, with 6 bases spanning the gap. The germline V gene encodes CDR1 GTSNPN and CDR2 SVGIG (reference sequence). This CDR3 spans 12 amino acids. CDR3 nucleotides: TGTGCCTGGAGTGTAACCTACTACGAGCAGTACTTC. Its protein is CAWSVTYYEQYF.

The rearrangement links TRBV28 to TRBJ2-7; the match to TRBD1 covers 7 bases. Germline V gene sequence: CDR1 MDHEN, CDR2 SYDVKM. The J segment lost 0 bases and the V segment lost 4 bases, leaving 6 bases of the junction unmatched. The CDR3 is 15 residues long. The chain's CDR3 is CASSSGTASSYEQYF. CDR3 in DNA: TGTGCCAGCAGTTCAGGGACAGCGAGCTCCTACGAGCAGTACTTC.

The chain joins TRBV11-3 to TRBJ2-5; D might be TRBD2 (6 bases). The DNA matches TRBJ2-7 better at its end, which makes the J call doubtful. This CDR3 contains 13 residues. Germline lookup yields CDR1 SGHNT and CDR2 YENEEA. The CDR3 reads CASSLRGSYEQYF. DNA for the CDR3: TGTGCCAGCAGCCTGCGGGGATCCTACGAGCAGTACTTC.

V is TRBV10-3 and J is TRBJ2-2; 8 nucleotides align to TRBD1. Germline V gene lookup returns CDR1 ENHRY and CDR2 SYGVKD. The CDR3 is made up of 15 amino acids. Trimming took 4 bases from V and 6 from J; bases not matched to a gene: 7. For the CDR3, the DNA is TGTGCCATCAGTGGGACAGGGACGGGGCCCGGGGAGCTGTTTTTT. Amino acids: CAISGTGTGPGELFF.

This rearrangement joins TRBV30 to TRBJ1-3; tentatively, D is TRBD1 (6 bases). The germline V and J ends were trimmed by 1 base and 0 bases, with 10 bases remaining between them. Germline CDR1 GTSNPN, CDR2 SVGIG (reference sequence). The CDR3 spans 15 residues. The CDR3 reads CAWSGGPLSGNTIYF. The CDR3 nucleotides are TGTGCCTGGAGTGGGGGGCCCCTCTCTGGAAACACCATATATTTT.

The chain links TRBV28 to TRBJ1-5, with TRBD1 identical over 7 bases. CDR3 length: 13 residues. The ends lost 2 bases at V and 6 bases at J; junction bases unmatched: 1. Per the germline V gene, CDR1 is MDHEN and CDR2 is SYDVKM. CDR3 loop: CASSLGTAQPQHF. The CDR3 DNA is TGTGCCAGCAGTTTAGGGACAGCTCAGCCCCAGCATTTT.

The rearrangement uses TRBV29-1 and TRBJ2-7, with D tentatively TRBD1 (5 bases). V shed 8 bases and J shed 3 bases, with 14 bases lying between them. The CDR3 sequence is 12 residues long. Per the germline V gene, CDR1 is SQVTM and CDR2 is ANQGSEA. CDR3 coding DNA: TGCAGCAAAAAGAACAGGCACTACGAGCAGTACTTC. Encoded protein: CSKKNRHYEQYF.

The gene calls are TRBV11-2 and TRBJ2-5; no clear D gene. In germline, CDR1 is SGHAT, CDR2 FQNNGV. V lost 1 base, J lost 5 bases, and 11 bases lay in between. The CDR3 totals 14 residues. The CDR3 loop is CASSLGSGRETQYF. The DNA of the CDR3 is TGTGCCAGCAGCTTAGGTTCCGGTCGGGAGACCCAGTACTTC.

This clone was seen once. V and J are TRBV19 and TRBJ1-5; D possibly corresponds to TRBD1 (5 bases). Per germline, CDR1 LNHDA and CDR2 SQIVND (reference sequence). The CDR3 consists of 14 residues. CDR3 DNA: TGTGCGAGTTCGACGGTGGGGCACGATCAGCCCCAGCATTTT. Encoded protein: CASSTVGHDQPQHF.

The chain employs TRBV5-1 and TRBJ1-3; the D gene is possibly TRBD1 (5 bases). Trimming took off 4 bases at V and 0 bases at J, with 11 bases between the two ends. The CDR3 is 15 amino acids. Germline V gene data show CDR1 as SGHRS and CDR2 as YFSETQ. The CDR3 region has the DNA TGCGCCAGCAGCCCGGGGGTCTTCTCTGGAAACACCATATATTTT. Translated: CASSPGVFSGNTIYF.

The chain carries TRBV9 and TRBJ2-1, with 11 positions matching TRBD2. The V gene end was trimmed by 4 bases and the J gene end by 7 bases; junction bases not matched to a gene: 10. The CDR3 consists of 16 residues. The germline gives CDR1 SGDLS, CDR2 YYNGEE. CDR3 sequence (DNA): TGTGCCAGCAGCCCCGGTTTAGCGGGAGGGCGGAATGAGCAGTTCTTC. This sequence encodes CASSPGLAGGRNEQFF.

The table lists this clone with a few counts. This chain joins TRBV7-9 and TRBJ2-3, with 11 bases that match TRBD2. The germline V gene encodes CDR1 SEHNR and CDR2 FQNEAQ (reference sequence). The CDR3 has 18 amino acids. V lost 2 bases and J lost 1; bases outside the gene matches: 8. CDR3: CASSLPPRLAGRTDTQYF. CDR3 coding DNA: TGTGCCAGCAGCTTACCCCCTAGACTAGCGGGACGCACAGATACGCAGTATTTT.

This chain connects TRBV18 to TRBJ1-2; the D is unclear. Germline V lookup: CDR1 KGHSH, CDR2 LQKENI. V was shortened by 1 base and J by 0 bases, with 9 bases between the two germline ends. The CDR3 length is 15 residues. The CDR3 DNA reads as TGTGCCAGCTCACCACAGCACAGCTCTAACTATGGCTACACCTTC. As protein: CASSPQHSSNYGYTF.

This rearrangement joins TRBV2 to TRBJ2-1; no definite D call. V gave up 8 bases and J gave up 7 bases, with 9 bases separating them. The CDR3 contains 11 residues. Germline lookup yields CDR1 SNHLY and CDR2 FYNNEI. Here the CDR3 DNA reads TGTGCCAGCCCGGGTAGAAATGAGCAGTTCTTC. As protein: CASPGRNEQFF.

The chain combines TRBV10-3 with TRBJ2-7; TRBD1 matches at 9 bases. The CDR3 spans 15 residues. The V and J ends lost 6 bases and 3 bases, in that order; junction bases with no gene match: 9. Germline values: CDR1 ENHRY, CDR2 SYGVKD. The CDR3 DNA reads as TGTGCCATCAGGATTTCCGGGACAGGGAACTACGAGCAGTACTTC. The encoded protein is CAIRISGTGNYEQYF.

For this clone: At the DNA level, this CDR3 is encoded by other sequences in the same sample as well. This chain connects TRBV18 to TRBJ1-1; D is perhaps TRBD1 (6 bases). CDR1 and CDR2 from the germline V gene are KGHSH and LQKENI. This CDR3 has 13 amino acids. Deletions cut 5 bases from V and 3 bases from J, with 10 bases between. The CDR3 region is CASSTNRDTEAFF. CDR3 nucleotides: TGTGCCAGCTCAACCAACAGGGACACTGAAGCTTTCTTT.

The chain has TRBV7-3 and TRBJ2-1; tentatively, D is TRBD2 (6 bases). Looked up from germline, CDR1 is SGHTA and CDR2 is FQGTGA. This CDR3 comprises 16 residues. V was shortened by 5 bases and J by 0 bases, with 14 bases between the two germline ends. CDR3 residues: CASSLRTTTSYNEQFF. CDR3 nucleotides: TGTGCCAGCAGCCTCCGGACTACGACCTCCTACAATGAGCAGTTCTTC.

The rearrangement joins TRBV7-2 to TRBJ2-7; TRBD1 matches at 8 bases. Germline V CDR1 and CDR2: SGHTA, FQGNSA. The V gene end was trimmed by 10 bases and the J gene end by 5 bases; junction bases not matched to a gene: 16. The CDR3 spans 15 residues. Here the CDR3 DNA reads TGTGCCACCGGTAAATTGGACAGGGCTCTGAACGAGCAGTACTTC. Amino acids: CATGKLDRALNEQYF. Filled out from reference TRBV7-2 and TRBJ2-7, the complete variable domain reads GAGVSQSPSNKVTEKGKDVELRCDPISGHTALYWYRQSLGQGLEFLIYFQGNSAPDKSGLPSDRFSAERTGGSVSTLTIQRTQQEDSAVYLCATGKLDRALNEQYFGPGTRLTVT.

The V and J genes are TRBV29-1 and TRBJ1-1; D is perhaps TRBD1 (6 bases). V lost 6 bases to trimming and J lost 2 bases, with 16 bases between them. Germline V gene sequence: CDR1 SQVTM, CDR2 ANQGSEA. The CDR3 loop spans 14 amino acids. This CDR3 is CSVPTTGSNTEAFF. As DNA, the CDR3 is TGCAGCGTCCCCACAACAGGGTCAAACACTGAAGCTTTCTTT.